The rows below give T cell receptor beta chains drawn from one sample of a study of blood T cell repertoires in COVID-19. TCRdb keeps only in-frame clones here, not all; method: immunoSEQ multiplex PCR. The sample has just under 85,000 clones, 83% seen once. Input material: peripheral blood. Every receptor here comes from a woman of 80 years or more with acute or convalescent COVID-19. Both conserved end residues are trimmed from each CDR3. Each record gives: J gene, V gene, D gene, CDR3 protein. D genes are given only for firm matches.

J gene: TRBJ1-6
V gene: TRBV28
D gene: .
CDR3 protein: ASSPPGLYNSPLH

J gene: TRBJ2-3
V gene: TRBV5-1
D gene: .
CDR3 protein: ASSLEPADWVLY

J gene: TRBJ1-6
V gene: TRBV2
D gene: .
CDR3 protein: ASTRYNSPLH

J gene: TRBJ1-5
V gene: TRBV7-9
D gene: TRBD1
CDR3 protein: ASSLETGGNNQPQH

J gene: TRBJ2-3
V gene: TRBV5-6
D gene: TRBD2
CDR3 protein: ASSLLGAGGTDTQY

J gene: TRBJ1-1
V gene: TRBV19
D gene: TRBD1
CDR3 protein: ASTEQGASTEAF

J gene: TRBJ2-7
V gene: TRBV9
D gene: TRBD1
CDR3 protein: ASSYGQGPYEQY

J gene: TRBJ2-5
V gene: TRBV30
D gene: TRBD2
CDR3 protein: AWNRGSGRDGETQY

J gene: TRBJ2-7
V gene: TRBV7-9
D gene: TRBD2
CDR3 protein: ASSLWIAGPPYEQY

J gene: TRBJ1-2
V gene: TRBV3-1/TRBV3-2
D gene: TRBD1
CDR3 protein: ASSQDWDRGLNNGYT

J gene: TRBJ2-5
V gene: TRBV6-1
D gene: .
CDR3 protein: ASSEASGLETQY

J gene: TRBJ2-7
V gene: TRBV11-2
D gene: TRBD2
CDR3 protein: ASSLDLWGGSSYEQY

J gene: TRBJ2-2
V gene: TRBV9
D gene: TRBD1
CDR3 protein: ASSATGGRGTGELF

J gene: TRBJ2-3
V gene: TRBV25-1
D gene: .
CDR3 protein: ASRSSGTQY

J gene: TRBJ2-7
V gene: TRBV5-1
D gene: TRBD2
CDR3 protein: ASSLNPTSGAYEQY

J gene: TRBJ2-7
V gene: TRBV7-9
D gene: TRBD1
CDR3 protein: ASSRDSSYEQY

J gene: TRBJ2-2
V gene: TRBV27
D gene: TRBD2
CDR3 protein: ASSLLAPNTGELF

J gene: TRBJ1-1
V gene: TRBV3-1/TRBV3-2
D gene: TRBD1
CDR3 protein: ASSQGPGTVNTEAF

J gene: TRBJ2-2
V gene: TRBV19
D gene: TRBD1
CDR3 protein: ASSIDRVNTGELF

J gene: TRBJ2-7
V gene: TRBV11-1
D gene: TRBD1
CDR3 protein: ASSLTWDSSYEQY

J gene: TRBJ1-4
V gene: TRBV18
D gene: TRBD1
CDR3 protein: ASSSRDSLNEKLF

J gene: TRBJ1-2
V gene: TRBV6-5
D gene: .
CDR3 protein: ASSYMPEGKGYT

J gene: TRBJ2-3
V gene: TRBV5-1
D gene: .
CDR3 protein: ASSSVRDTRTDTQY

J gene: TRBJ1-5
V gene: TRBV30
D gene: TRBD1
CDR3 protein: AWAQGGSSNQPQH

J gene: TRBJ1-1
V gene: TRBV6-5
D gene: .
CDR3 protein: ASSPGAGEAF

J gene: TRBJ2-2
V gene: TRBV4-1
D gene: TRBD2
CDR3 protein: ASSQWVAGEQELF